A selection of T cell receptor beta chains follows, all from one sample in a study of T cells in Graves' hyperthyroidism and ophthalmopathy. TCRdb reanalysed the multiplex PCR reads using MiXCR and keeps one entry per CDR3 protein. The sample has about 360,000 distinct CDR3 sequences; about 18% are singletons. The sequenced sample consisted of blood. These receptors came from a woman younger than 30 with Graves' hyperthyroidism. The CDR3 runs from the conserved cysteine through the conserved F or W. D genes are given only for firm matches. Clone size, where shown, is once, few, many, or a class for clones that have expanded.

d_call j_call v_call clone_size cdr3_nt cdr3_aa
TRBD1 TRBJ2-5 TRBV27 many TGTGCCAGCAGTTTCAACAGGGGCAAAGAGACCCAGTACTTC CASSFNRGKETQYF
- TRBJ2-2 TRBV25-1 many TGTGCCAGCAGTGAATCGGTGGGGGGCGCGAACACCGGGGAGCTGTTTTTT CASSESVGGANTGELFF
- TRBJ2-5 TRBV27 few TGTGCCAGCAGTTCCCGACAGGAGACATCCCAAGAGACCCAGTACTTC CASSSRQETSQETQYF
- TRBJ1-1 TRBV7-2 - TGTGCCAGCAGCTTTGAGGCCATGATGAACACTGAAGCTTTCTTT CASSFEAMMNTEAFF
- TRBJ2-2 TRBV12-3/TRBV12-4 many TGTGCCAGCACAGGGATCTCCGGGGAGCTGTTTTTT CASTGISGELFF
TRBD1 TRBJ2-7 TRBV12-3/TRBV12-4 - TGTGCCAGCAGTTGGGACAGCGAAGGGCAGTACTTC CASSWDSEGQYF
TRBD1 TRBJ1-5 TRBV6-1 many TGTGCCAGCAGTGGATTCGGGACAGGGGGCGCGAGCAATCAGCCCCAGCATTTT CASSGFGTGGASNQPQHF
TRBD2 TRBJ2-7 TRBV11-2 few TGTGCCAGCAGCACCGGGGGGGATTGGAGACTGGTCCACCACGAGCAGTACTTC CASSTGGDWRLVHHEQYF
- TRBJ1-3 TRBV20-1 many TGCAGTGCTAGACGTGAAGGTCCAAACACCATATATTTT CSARREGPNTIYF
TRBD2 TRBJ2-7 TRBV6-1 many TGTGCCAGCAATCGCGTGGGGGCTAGCGGGACAAGGGAGCAGTACTTC CASNRVGASGTREQYF
TRBD1 TRBJ2-5 TRBV24-1 many TGTGCCACCAGTGATCCAGGACAGGGGCGCTCCCAAGAGACCCAGTACTTC CATSDPGQGRSQETQYF
- TRBJ1-1 TRBV11-1 few TGTGCCAGCGGGGACGGATTTTATGAAGCTTTCTTT CASGDGFYEAFF